The source of this TCR beta chain is a study of shared T cell receptors in the human thymus. The germline CDR1 and CDR2 sequences are KGHSH and LQKENI. Trimming left V 4 bases short and J 3 bases short, with 10 bases between. CDR3 length equals 13 residues. Libraries were prepared by immunoSEQ multiplex PCR; TCRdb keeps only in-frame clonotypes and omits some of them. This table holds 700,000 or so clones, approximately 83% found once. The data were also submitted as part of a second study, on human thymus T cells. That report notes: Thymus specimens were resections from corrective heart surgery.

Source material: thymocytes. This sequence joins TRBV18 and TRBJ2-7; D might be TRBD1 (6 bases). The sequence was obtained from a girl less than two years old with a congenital heart defect. The CDR3 DNA follows: TGTGCCAGCTCACATGGACAGAACTACGAGCAGTACTTC. This encodes CASSHGQNYEQYF.